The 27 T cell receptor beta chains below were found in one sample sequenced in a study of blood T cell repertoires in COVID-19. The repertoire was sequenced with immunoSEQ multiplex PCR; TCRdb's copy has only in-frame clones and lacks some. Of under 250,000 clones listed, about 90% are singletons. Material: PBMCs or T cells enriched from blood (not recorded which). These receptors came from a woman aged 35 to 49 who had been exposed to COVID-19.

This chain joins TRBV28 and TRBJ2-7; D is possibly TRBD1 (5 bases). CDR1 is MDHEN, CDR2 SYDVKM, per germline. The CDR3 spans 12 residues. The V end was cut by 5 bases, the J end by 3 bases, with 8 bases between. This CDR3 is CASSPGFYEQYF. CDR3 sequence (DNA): TGTGCCAGCAGTCCAGGGTTCTACGAGCAGTACTTC. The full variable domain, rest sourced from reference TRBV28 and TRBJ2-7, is DVKVTQSSRYLVKRTGEKVFLECVQDMDHENMFWYRQDPGLGLRLIYFSYDVKMKEKGDIPEGYSVSREKKERFSLILESASTNQTSMYLCASSPGFYEQYFGPGTRLTVT.

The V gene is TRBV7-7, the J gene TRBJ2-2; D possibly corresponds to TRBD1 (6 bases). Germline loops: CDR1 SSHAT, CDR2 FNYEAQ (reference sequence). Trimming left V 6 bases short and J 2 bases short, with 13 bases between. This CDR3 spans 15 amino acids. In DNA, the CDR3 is TGTGCCAGCAGTCCTGGACAGAGTAACACCGGGGAGCTGTTTTTT. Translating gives CASSPGQSNTGELFF.

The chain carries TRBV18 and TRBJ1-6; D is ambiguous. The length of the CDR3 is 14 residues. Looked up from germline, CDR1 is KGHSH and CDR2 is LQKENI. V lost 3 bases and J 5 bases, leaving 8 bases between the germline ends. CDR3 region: CASSPAVNNSPLHF. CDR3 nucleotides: TGTGCCAGCTCACCTGCAGTGAATAATTCACCCCTCCACTTT.

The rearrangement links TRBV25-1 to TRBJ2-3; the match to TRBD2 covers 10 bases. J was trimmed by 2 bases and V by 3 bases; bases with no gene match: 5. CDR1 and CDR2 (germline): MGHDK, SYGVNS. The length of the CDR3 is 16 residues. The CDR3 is CASSDLAGVITDTQYF. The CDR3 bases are TGTGCCAGCAGTGACCTAGCGGGAGTGATCACAGATACGCAGTATTTT. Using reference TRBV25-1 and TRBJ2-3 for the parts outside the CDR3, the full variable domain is EADIYQTPRYLVIGTGKKITLECSQTMGHDKMYWYQQDPGMELHLIHYSYGVNSTEKGDLSSESTVSRIRTEHFPLTLESARPSHTSQYLCASSDLAGVITDTQYFGPGTRLTVL.

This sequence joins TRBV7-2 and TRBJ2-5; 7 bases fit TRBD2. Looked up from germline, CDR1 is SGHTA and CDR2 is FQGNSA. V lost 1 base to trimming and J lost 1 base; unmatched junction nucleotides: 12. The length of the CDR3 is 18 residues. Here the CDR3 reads CASSLVRLRERSQETQYF. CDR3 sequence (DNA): TGTGCCAGCAGCTTAGTGAGGTTGCGGGAGCGATCCCAAGAGACCCAGTACTTC.

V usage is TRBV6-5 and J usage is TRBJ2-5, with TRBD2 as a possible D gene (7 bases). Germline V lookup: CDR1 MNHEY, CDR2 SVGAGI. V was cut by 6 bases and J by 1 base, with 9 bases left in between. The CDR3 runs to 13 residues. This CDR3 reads CASRRGLQETQYF. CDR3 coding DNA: TGTGCCAGCAGGCGGGGGCTCCAAGAGACCCAGTACTTC.

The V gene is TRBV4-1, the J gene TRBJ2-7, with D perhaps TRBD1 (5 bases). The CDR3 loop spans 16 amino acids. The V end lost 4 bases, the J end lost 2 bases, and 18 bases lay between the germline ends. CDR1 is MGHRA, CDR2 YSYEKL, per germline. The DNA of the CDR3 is TGCGCCAGCAGCCCGGTTTTGGCAGGGTCAACCTACGAGCAGTACTTC. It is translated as CASSPVLAGSTYEQYF.

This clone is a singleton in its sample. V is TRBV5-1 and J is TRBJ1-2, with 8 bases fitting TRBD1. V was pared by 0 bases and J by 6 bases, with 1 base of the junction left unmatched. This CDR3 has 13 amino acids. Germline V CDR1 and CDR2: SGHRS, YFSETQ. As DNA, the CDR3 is TGCGCCAGCAGCTTGGACAGGGGGGATGGCTACACCTTC. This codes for CASSLDRGDGYTF.

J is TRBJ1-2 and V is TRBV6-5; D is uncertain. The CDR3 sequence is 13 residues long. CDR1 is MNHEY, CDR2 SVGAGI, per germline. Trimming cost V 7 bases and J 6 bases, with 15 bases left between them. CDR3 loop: CASIVGGRNGYTF. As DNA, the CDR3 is TGTGCCAGCATAGTCGGAGGGCGGAATGGCTACACCTTC.

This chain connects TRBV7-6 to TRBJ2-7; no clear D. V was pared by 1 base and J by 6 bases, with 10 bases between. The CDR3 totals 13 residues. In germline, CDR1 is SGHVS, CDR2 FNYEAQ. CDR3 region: CASSLGSVAEQYF. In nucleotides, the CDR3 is TGTGCCAGCAGCTTAGGATCAGTAGCCGAGCAGTACTTC.

In nucleotides, the CDR3 is TGTGCCAGCAGTTTTGTCAGGGCACATGAAAAACTGTTTTTT. It codes for CASSFVRAHEKLFF. The chain couples TRBV28 to TRBJ1-4; possibly TRBD1 for D (5 bases). The CDR3 totals 14 residues. V was shortened by 3 bases and J by 6 bases, with 11 bases between the two germline ends. Germline V gives CDR1 MDHEN, CDR2 SYDVKM.

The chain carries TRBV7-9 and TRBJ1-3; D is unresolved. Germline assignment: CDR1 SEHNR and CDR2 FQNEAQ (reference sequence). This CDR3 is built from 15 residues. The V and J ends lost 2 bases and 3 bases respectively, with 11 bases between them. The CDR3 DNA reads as TGTGCCAGCAGCTTAAACACCGGCGGTGGAAACACCATATATTTT. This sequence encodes CASSLNTGGGNTIYF. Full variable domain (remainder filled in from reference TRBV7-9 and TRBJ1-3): DTGVSQNPRHKITKRGQNVTFRCDPISEHNRLYWYRQTLGQGPEFLTYFQNEAQLEKSRLLSDRFSAERPKGSFSTLEIQRTEQGDSAMYLCASSLNTGGGNTIYFGEGSWLTVV.

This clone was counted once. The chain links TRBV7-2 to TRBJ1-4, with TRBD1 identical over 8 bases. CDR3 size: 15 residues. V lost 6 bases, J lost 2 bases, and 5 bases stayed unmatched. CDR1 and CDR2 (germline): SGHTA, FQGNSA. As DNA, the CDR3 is TGTGCCAGCAGTTACCGACAGGGGACTAATGAAAAACTGTTTTTT. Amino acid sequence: CASSYRQGTNEKLFF.

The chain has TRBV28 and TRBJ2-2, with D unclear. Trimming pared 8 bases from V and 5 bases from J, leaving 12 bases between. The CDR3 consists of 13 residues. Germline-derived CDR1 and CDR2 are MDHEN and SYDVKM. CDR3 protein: CASGGTSTGELFF. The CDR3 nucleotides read TGTGCCAGCGGCGGAACATCGACCGGGGAGCTGTTTTTT.

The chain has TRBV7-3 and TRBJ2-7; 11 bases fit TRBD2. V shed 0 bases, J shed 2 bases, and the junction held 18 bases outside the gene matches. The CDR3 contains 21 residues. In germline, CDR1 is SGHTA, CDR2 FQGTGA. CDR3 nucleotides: TGTGCCAGCAGCTTAACGACGAGAGGGACTAGCGGTCCCCTGGGGGCCTACGAGCAGTACGTC. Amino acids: CASSLTTRGTSGPLGAYEQYV.

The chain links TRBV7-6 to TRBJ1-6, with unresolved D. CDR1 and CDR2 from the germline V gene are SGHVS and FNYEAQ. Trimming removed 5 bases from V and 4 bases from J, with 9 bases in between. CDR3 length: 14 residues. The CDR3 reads CASSQQQYNSPLHF. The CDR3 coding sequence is TGTGCCAGCAGCCAACAACAATATAATTCACCCCTCCACTTT. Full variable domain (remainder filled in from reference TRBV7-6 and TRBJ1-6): GAGVSQSPRYKVTKRGQDVALRCDPISGHVSLYWYRQALGQGPEFLTYFNYEAQQDKSGLPNDRFSAERPEGSISTLTIQRTEQRDSAMYRCASSQQQYNSPLHFGNGTRLTVT.

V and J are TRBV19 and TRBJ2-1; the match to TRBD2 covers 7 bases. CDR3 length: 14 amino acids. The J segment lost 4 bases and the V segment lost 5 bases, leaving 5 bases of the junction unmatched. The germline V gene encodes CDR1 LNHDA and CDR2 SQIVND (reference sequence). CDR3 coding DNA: TGTGCCAGTAGTCACGGGGGGTCATACAATGAGCAGTTCTTC. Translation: CASSHGGSYNEQFF.

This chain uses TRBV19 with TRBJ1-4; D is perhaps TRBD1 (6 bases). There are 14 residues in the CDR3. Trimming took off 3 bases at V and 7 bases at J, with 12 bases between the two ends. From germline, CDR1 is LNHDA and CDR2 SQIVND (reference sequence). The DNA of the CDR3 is TGTGCCAGTAGTATCGCGCAGGGGCGTGAAAAACTGTTTTTT. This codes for CASSIAQGREKLFF.

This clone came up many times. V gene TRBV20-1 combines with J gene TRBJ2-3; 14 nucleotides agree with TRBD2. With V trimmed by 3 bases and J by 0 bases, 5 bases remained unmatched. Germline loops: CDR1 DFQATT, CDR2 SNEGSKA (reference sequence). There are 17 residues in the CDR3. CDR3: CSASGTSGGPSTDTQYF. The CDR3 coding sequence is TGCAGTGCTAGTGGGACTAGCGGGGGTCCTAGCACAGATACGCAGTATTTT.

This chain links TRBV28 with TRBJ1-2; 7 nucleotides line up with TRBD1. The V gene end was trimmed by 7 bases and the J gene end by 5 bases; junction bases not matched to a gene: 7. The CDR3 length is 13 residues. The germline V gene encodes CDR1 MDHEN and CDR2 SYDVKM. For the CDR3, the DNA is TGTGCCAGCACCCTACAGGGGAATTATGGCTACACCTTC. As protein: CASTLQGNYGYTF.

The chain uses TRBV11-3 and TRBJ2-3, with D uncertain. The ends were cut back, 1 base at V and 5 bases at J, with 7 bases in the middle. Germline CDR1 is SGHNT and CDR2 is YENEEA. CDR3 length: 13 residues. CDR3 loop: CASSLVQLDTQYF. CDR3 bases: TGTGCCAGCAGCTTAGTTCAGTTAGATACGCAGTATTTT.

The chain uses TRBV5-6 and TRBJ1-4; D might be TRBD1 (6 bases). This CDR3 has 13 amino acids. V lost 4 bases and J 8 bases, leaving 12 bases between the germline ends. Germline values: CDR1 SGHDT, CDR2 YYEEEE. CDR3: CASSKGHPEKLFF. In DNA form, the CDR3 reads TGTGCCAGCAGCAAGGGACACCCGGAAAAACTGTTTTTT.

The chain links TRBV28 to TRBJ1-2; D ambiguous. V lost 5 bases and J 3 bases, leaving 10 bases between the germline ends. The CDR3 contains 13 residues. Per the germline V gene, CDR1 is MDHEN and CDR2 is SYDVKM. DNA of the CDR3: TGTGCCAGCAGTATTTATAGTTACTATGGCTACACCTTC. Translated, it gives CASSIYSYYGYTF.

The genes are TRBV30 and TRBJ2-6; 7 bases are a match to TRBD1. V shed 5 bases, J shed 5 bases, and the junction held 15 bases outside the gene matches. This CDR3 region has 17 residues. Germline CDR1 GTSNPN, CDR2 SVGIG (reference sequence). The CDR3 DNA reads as TGTGCCTGGGAAAGACAGGGCTTTGTCTGGAGGGCCAACGTCCTGACTTTC. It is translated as CAWERQGFVWRANVLTF.

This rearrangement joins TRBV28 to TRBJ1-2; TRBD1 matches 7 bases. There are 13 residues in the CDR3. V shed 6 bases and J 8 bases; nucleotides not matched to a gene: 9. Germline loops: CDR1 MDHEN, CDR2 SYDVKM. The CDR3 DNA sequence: TGTGCCAGCAGGTCCGACAGGGCTGGGGGCTACACCTTC. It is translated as CASRSDRAGGYTF.

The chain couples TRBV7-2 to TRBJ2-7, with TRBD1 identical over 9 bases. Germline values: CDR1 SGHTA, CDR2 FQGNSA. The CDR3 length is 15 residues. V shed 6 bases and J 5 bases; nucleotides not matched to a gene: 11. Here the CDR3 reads CASRRKPGQGDEQYF. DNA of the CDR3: TGTGCCAGCAGACGTAAACCGGGACAGGGTGACGAGCAGTACTTC.

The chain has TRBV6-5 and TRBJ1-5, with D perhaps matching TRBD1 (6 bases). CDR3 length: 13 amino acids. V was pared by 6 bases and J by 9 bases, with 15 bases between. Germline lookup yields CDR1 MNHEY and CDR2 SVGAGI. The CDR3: CASSITGLTPQHF. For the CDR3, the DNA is TGTGCCAGCAGCATTACAGGGTTGACGCCCCAGCATTTT.